Each of the 30 T cell receptor beta chains below was sequenced from the same sample in a study of OX40 agonist ivuxolimab in advanced cancers. TCRdb keeps only in-frame clones here, not all; method: immunoSEQ multiplex PCR. The sample has some 57,000 clones; 82% are singletons. The sequencing here drew on CD4+ or CD8+ T cells sorted from blood, taken in a trial of the OX40 agonist ivuxolimab. These receptors were obtained from an adult with an advanced solid tumor such as melanoma, head and neck, liver or kidney cancer.

In regard to this clone: The junction shows a germline mismatch at one end, possibly a read error. The J gene is TRBJ1-2, the V gene TRBV18; the match to TRBD1 covers 7 bases. In germline, CDR1 is KGHSH, CDR2 LQKENI. This CDR3 comprises 13 residues. The CDR3 DNA reads TGTGCCAGCCCACCCGGACAGGACTATGGCTACACCTTC. Translating gives CASPPGQDYGYTF.

The chain carries TRBV4-2 and TRBJ2-7; D is ambiguous. V was cut by 0 bases and J by 4 bases, with 7 bases left in between. Germline V lookup: CDR1 LGHNA, CDR2 YNFKEQ. This CDR3 has 13 residues. DNA for the CDR3: TGTGCCAGCAGCCAAGATGCCCGGTACGAGCAGTACTTC. Its protein is CASSQDARYEQYF.

The chain recombines TRBV18 with TRBJ2-7; D is possibly TRBD2 (5 bases). CDR3 size: 13 residues. The V gene lost 5 bases and the J gene lost 0 bases, with 8 bases spanning the gap. Germline loops: CDR1 KGHSH, CDR2 LQKENI. In DNA form, the CDR3 reads TGTGCCAGCTCAGAGCGGCTCTCCTACGAGCAGTACTTC. Amino acid sequence: CASSERLSYEQYF.

This clone was detected once. The chain combines TRBV5-5 with TRBJ2-1; D possibly matches TRBD1 or TRBD2 (5 bases each). CDR1 and CDR2 (germline): SGHKS, YYEKEE (reference sequence). V lost 4 bases and J 2 bases, leaving 13 bases between the germline ends. This CDR3 comprises 15 residues. The CDR3 region is CASSGWGTTYNEQFF. The CDR3 bases are TGTGCCAGCAGCGGGTGGGGGACCACCTACAATGAGCAGTTCTTC.

V and J are TRBV7-3 and TRBJ2-7, with 8 bases that match TRBD1. The V gene end was trimmed by 1 base and the J gene end by 0 bases; junction bases not matched to a gene: 2. The CDR3 consists of 15 residues. Germline assignment: CDR1 SGHTA and CDR2 FQGTGA. CDR3 in amino acids: CASSLNGQGSYEQYF. CDR3 nucleotide sequence: TGTGCCAGCAGCTTAAATGGACAGGGCTCCTACGAGCAGTACTTC. The whole variable domain, filled in from reference TRBV7-3 and TRBJ2-7, reads GAGVSQTPSNKVTEKGKYVELRCDPISGHTALYWYRQSLGQGPEFLIYFQGTGAADDSGLPNDRFFAVRPEGSVSTLKIQRTERGDSAVYLCASSLNGQGSYEQYFGPGTRLTVT.

The rearrangement joins TRBV5-6 to TRBJ2-1; D is perhaps TRBD2 (5 bases). The CDR3 is made up of 16 amino acids. The germline gives CDR1 SGHDT, CDR2 YYEEEE. Trimming took off 0 bases at V and 4 bases at J, with 14 bases between the two ends. The CDR3 sequence is CASSLARGLLYNEQFF. CDR3 nucleotides: TGTGCCAGCAGCTTGGCCCGGGGATTGTTGTACAATGAGCAGTTCTTC.

This clone has a single count. The chain carries TRBV5-1 and TRBJ1-3; D is ambiguous. V gave up 1 base and J gave up 2 bases, with 10 bases separating them. Germline V gene lookup returns CDR1 SGHRS and CDR2 YFSETQ. There are 15 residues in the CDR3. The CDR3 sequence: CASSLTGFTGNTIYF. For the CDR3, the DNA is TGCGCCAGCAGCTTGACCGGGTTTACTGGAAACACCATATATTTT.

Remarks on this clone: The identical CDR3 is also encoded by other nucleotide sequences in the sample. The chain links TRBV6-1 to TRBJ2-7; D might be TRBD1 (6 bases). The V end was cut by 0 bases, the J end by 4 bases, with 7 bases between. Germline V gene lookup returns CDR1 MNHNS and CDR2 SASEGT. This CDR3 comprises 13 residues. In nucleotides, the CDR3 is TGTGCCAGCAGTGAAGCCAGGGGTTACGAGCAGTACTTC. Its protein product is CASSEARGYEQYF.

This clone was found a few times. The CDR3 DNA sequence: TGTGCCAGCAGTAGCTACGGAAACACCATATATTTT. This gives the protein CASSSYGNTIYF. The chain uses TRBV28 and TRBJ1-3; D is unresolved. V shed 5 bases and J shed 4 bases, with 6 bases lying between them. The CDR3 runs to 12 residues. Germline CDR1 and CDR2: MDHEN and SYDVKM. The whole variable domain, filled in from reference TRBV28 and TRBJ1-3, reads DVKVTQSSRYLVKRTGEKVFLECVQDMDHENMFWYRQDPGLGLRLIYFSYDVKMKEKGDIPEGYSVSREKKERFSLILESASTNQTSMYLCASSSYGNTIYFGEGSWLTVV.

This clone has just one count. V usage is TRBV30 and J usage is TRBJ1-2; D uncertain. V was shortened by 8 bases and J by 4 bases, with 20 bases between the two germline ends. Germline V gene sequence: CDR1 GTSNPN, CDR2 SVGIG (reference sequence). The CDR3 contains 14 residues. CDR3 nucleotides: TGTGCCCAAAATCGCGACTCAGGATCCTATGGCTACACCTTC. Translated: CAQNRDSGSYGYTF.

Note on this clone: It is unclear where the CDR3 begins or ends on the DNA, so no DNA is shown, and the CDR3 is as TCRdb lists it. The chain combines TRBV5-1 with TRBJ1-1; TRBD1, the table's D call, was not compared with the DNA. CDR1 and CDR2 (germline): SGHRS, YFSETQ. The CDR3 is made up of 15 amino acids, end residues included. The CDR3 is CASSDGTGPAPAAFF.

The chain employs TRBV5-1 and TRBJ2-7; 10 nucleotides match TRBD2. The trim removed 0 bases at V and 4 bases at J, leaving 4 bases unmatched. This CDR3 is built from 15 residues. Germline lookup yields CDR1 SGHRS and CDR2 YFSETQ. The CDR3 reads CASSLEAGGLYEQYF. The CDR3 DNA reads TGCGCCAGCAGCTTGGAAGCGGGAGGGCTTTACGAGCAGTACTTC.

This clone turned up a few times. This rearrangement joins TRBV27 to TRBJ1-4, with TRBD1 matching over 8 bases. CDR3 length: 14 residues. The germline V gene encodes CDR1 MNHEY and CDR2 SMNVEV (reference sequence). J lost 10 bases, V lost 7 bases, and 11 bases had no gene match. The CDR3 DNA sequence: TGTGCCAGCATCTTAGACAGGGGATTTGGAAAACTGTTTTTT. It is translated as CASILDRGFGKLFF.

The chain combines TRBV7-2 with TRBJ1-2; a possible D gene is TRBD1 (5 bases). The V end lost 1 base, the J end lost 8 bases, and 17 bases lay between the germline ends. Germline lookup yields CDR1 SGHTA and CDR2 FQGNSA. The CDR3 runs 15 residues. The CDR3 spells CASSLESGEGRGYTF. CDR3 DNA: TGTGCCAGCAGCTTAGAAAGCGGGGAGGGGCGCGGCTACACCTTC.

The chain combines TRBV5-5 with TRBJ2-7, with a possible D match to TRBD1 (6 bases). Germline V gene sequence: CDR1 SGHKS, CDR2 YYEKEE (reference sequence). This CDR3 has 14 residues. V gave up 4 bases and J gave up 3 bases, with 14 bases separating them. CDR3 sequence reads: CASSRTVANYEQYF. CDR3 nucleotides: TGTGCCAGCAGCCGGACAGTGGCGAACTACGAGCAGTACTTC.

The gene calls are TRBV29-1 and TRBJ2-1; 10 nucleotides agree with TRBD2. Germline CDR1 and CDR2: SQVTM and ANQGSEA. V lost 6 bases and J lost 10; bases outside the gene matches: 12. The CDR3 extends over 14 amino acids. CDR3 in amino acids: CSVTGTSAYMEQFF. The DNA of the CDR3 is TGCAGCGTGACCGGGACTAGCGCCTACATGGAGCAGTTCTTC.

V is TRBV7-9 and J is TRBJ1-1; D is unresolved. Germline loops: CDR1 SEHNR, CDR2 FQNEAQ (reference sequence). Deletions cut 3 bases from V and 9 bases from J, with 8 bases between. CDR3 length equals 11 residues. CDR3 sequence reads: CASSLDRQAFF. DNA of the CDR3: TGTGCCAGCAGCTTGGACCGCCAAGCTTTCTTT.

The V gene is TRBV19, the J gene TRBJ1-2; D is unresolved. V was pared by 5 bases and J by 6 bases, with 10 bases between. Germline loops: CDR1 LNHDA, CDR2 SQIVND (reference sequence). CDR3 length equals 12 residues. The CDR3 protein is CASSQHGDGYTF. The CDR3 DNA is TGTGCCAGTAGTCAACACGGGGATGGCTACACCTTC.

This clone turned up a few times. The CDR3 protein is CASSYRDRASTEAFF. CDR3 coding DNA: TGTGCCAGCAGCTACCGGGACAGGGCTAGTACTGAAGCTTTCTTT. V and J are TRBV7-8 and TRBJ1-1, with TRBD1 matching 9 bases. Germline V CDR1 and CDR2: SGHVS, FQNEAQ. J was trimmed by 5 bases and V by 4 bases; bases with no gene match: 8. The CDR3 is 15 amino acids.

The CDR3 loop is CASSLGSAEQYF. CDR3 in DNA: TGTGCCAGCAGCTTAGGGTCGGCCGAGCAGTACTTC. The gene calls are TRBV7-2 and TRBJ2-5; D uncertain. The J call is uncertain, as TRBJ2-7 better fits the DNA end. The germline V gene has CDR1 SGHTA and CDR2 FQGNSA. The CDR3 covers 12 residues.

This rearrangement joins TRBV18 to TRBJ1-2; no definite D call. From germline, CDR1 is KGHSH and CDR2 LQKENI. V lost 0 bases and J 2 bases, leaving 13 bases between the germline ends. This CDR3 region has 16 residues. The CDR3 coding sequence is TGTGCCAGCTCACCACCCGGGGTTACTTTAAACTATGGCTACACCTTC. Residues: CASSPPGVTLNYGYTF.

The CDR3 DNA is TGCGCCAGCAGCCAAGGGAGGCGGGAATGGTCCGGGGAGCTGTTTTTT. It encodes CASSQGRREWSGELFF. The chain has TRBV4-3 and TRBJ2-2, with D possibly being TRBD2 (6 bases). The CDR3 contains 16 residues. Germline V lookup: CDR1 LGHNA, CDR2 YSLEER. With 1 base removed from V and 6 bases from J, the gap between germline ends came to 15 bases.

This chain uses TRBV21-1 with TRBJ2-7; the D call of TRBD2 is as the table states it, not checked on the DNA. TRBV21-1 is marked as a pseudogene. This CDR3 has 14 residues. CDR3 protein: CASRSGTARYEQYF. DNA of the CDR3: TGTGCCAGCAGGAGCGGGACGGCTCGCTACGAGCAGTACTTC.

The rearrangement uses TRBV18 and TRBJ1-2; 11 bases are shared with TRBD1. V lost 5 bases and J lost 3; bases outside the gene matches: 8. The length of the CDR3 is 16 residues. Germline CDR1 reads KGHSH; CDR2 reads LQKENI. CDR3 protein: CASSTPGQGEYYGYTF. In nucleotides, the CDR3 is TGTGCCAGCTCAACCCCGGGACAGGGGGAATACTATGGCTACACCTTC.

This rearrangement joins TRBV11-2 to TRBJ2-5; D unclear. This CDR3 region has 13 residues. The ends were cut back, 4 bases at V and 0 bases at J, with 6 bases in the middle. From germline, CDR1 is SGHAT and CDR2 FQNNGV. CDR3 loop: CASSSTYQETQYF. The CDR3 nucleotides are TGTGCCAGCAGCTCCACATACCAAGAGACCCAGTACTTC.

V gene TRBV7-9 combines with J gene TRBJ2-7; 8 bases align to TRBD2. CDR1 and CDR2 from the germline V gene are SEHNR and FQNEAQ (reference sequence). The V gene end was trimmed by 2 bases and the J gene end by 4 bases; junction bases not matched to a gene: 13. CDR3 length: 17 amino acids. For the CDR3, the DNA is TGTGCCAGCAGCTTAAGCGGGGGAGGCTCAACGGAGTACGAGCAGTACTTC. It codes for CASSLSGGGSTEYEQYF.

The J gene is TRBJ2-3, the V gene TRBV19, with 10 bases identical to TRBD2. Trimming took 3 bases from V and 4 from J; bases not matched to a gene: 10. Per the germline V gene, CDR1 is LNHDA and CDR2 is SQIVND (reference sequence). The CDR3 is 17 residues long. The CDR3 sequence: CASSMGASGSRADTQYF. CDR3 bases: TGTGCCAGTAGTATGGGTGCTAGCGGGAGCAGGGCAGATACGCAGTATTTT.

The V and J genes are TRBV29-1 and TRBJ2-3; 7 bases fit TRBD1. V lost 5 bases and J lost 6; bases outside the gene matches: 5. The germline V gene has CDR1 SQVTM and CDR2 ANQGSEA. The CDR3 covers 12 residues. The CDR3 sequence: CSVLRGQDTQYF. CDR3 nucleotides: TGCAGCGTTTTAAGGGGGCAGGATACGCAGTATTTT.

This chain uses TRBV14 with TRBJ1-4, with 7 bases that match TRBD1. Trimming cost V 1 base and J 6 bases; bases outside gene matches: 5. CDR1 is SGHDN and CDR2 is FVKESK in the germline V gene. CDR3 size: 15 residues. The CDR3 region has the DNA TGTGCCAGCAGCCAAGGAGGGGGCTTTTATGAAAAACTGTTTTTT. Protein sequence: CASSQGGGFYEKLFF.

This rearrangement joins TRBV7-9 to TRBJ2-1, with TRBD1 matching over 7 bases. Germline V gene lookup returns CDR1 SEHNR and CDR2 FQNEAQ (reference sequence). This CDR3 is 17 amino acids long. V lost 4 bases and J lost 6; bases outside the gene matches: 15. The CDR3 reads CASSSPRGRVGANEQFF. Here the CDR3 DNA reads TGTGCCAGCAGCTCGCCAAGGGGGCGAGTTGGGGCCAATGAGCAGTTCTTC. The entire variable domain, with the rest obtained from reference TRBV7-9 and TRBJ2-1, is as follows: DTGVSQNPRHKITKRGQNVTFRCDPISEHNRLYWYRQTLGQGPEFLTYFQNEAQLEKSRLLSDRFSAERPKGSFSTLEIQRTEQGDSAMYLCASSSPRGRVGANEQFFGPGTRLTVL.